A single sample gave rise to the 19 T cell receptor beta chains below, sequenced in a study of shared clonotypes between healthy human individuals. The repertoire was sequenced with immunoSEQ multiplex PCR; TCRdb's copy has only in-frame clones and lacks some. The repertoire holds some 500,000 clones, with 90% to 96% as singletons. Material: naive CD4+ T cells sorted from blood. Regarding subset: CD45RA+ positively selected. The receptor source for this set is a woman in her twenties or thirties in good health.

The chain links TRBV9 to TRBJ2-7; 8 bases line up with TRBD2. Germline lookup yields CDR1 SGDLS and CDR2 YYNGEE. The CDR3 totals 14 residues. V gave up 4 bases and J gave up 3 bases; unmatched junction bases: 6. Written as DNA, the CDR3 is TGTGCCAGCAGCCCCGGCGGGGGGTTCTACGAGCAGTACTTC. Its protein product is CASSPGGGFYEQYF.

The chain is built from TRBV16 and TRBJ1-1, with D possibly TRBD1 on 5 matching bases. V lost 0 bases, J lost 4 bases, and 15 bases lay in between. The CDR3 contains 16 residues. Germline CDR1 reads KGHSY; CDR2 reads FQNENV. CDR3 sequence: CASSQSLGGRFTEAFF. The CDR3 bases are TGTGCCAGCAGCCAATCTCTGGGGGGTAGGTTCACTGAAGCTTTCTTT.

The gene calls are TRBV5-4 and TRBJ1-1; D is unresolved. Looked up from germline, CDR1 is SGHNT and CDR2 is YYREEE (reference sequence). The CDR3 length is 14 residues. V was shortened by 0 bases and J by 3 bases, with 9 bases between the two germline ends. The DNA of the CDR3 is TGTGCCAGCAGCTTGGAGGGTAGGGACACTGAAGCTTTCTTT. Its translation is CASSLEGRDTEAFF.

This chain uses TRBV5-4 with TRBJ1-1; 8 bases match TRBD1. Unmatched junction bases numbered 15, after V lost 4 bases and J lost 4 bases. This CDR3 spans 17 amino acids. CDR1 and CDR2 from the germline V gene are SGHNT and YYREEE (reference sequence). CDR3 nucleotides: TGTGCCAGCAGCCCTACCGGACAGGGAAGGTGGGCCACTGAAGCTTTCTTT. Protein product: CASSPTGQGRWATEAFF.

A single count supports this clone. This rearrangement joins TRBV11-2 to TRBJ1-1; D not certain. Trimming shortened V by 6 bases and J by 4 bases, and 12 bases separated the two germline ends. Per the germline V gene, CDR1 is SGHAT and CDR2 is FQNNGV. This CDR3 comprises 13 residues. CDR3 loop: CASRSLVGTEAFF. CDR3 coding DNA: TGTGCCAGCAGATCCCTGGTGGGCACTGAAGCTTTCTTT.

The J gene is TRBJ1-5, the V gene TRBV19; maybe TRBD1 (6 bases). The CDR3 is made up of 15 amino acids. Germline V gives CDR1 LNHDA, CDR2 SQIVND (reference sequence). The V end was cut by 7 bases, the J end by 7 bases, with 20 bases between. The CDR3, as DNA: TGTGCCAGTACCGCGACAGGAGTTGGGGGACAGCCCCAGCATTTT. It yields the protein CASTATGVGGQPQHF.

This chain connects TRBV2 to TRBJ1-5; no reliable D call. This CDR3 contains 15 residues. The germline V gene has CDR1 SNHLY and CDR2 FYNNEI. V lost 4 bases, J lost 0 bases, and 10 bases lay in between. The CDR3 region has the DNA TGTGCCAGCAGTGGACAAGGTTTTAGCAATCAGCCCCAGCATTTT. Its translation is CASSGQGFSNQPQHF.

The CDR3 reads CASSHGGLAGVSSYNEQFF. The DNA for the CDR3 is TGTGCCAGCAGCCACGGGGGGCTAGCGGGAGTTAGCTCCTACAATGAGCAGTTCTTC. The J gene is TRBJ2-1, the V gene TRBV7-9, with 10 nucleotides matching TRBD2. The CDR3 is 19 amino acids. The germline gives CDR1 SEHNR, CDR2 FQNEAQ (reference sequence). The V segment lost 5 bases and the J segment 0 bases; nucleotides outside the gene matches: 13.

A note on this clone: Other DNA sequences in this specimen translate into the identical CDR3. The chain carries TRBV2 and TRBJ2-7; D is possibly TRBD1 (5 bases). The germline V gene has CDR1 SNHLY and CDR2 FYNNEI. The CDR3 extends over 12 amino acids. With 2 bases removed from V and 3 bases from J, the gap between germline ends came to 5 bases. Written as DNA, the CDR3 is TGTGCCAGCAGTGAACAGGGCTACGAGCAGTACTTC. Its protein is CASSEQGYEQYF.

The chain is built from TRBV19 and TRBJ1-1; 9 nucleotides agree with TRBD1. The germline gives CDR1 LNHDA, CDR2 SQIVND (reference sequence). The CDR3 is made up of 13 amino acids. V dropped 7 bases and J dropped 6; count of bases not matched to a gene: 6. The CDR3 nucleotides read TGTGCCAGTATAAAACAGGGGGCCCCTGAAGCTTTCTTT. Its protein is CASIKQGAPEAFF.

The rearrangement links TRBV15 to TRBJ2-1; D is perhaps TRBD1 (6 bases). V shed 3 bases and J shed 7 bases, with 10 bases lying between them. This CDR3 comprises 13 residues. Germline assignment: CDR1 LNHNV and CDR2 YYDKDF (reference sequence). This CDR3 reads CATSRGQPNEQFF. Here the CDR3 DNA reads TGTGCCACCAGCAGGGGACAACCTAATGAGCAGTTCTTC.

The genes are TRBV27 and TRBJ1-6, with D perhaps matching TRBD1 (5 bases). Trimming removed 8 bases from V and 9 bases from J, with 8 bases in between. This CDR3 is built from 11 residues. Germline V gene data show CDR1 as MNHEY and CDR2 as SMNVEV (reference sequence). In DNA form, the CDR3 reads TGTGCCAGCGGGGGAGGTTCACCCCTCCACTTT. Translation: CASGGGSPLHF.

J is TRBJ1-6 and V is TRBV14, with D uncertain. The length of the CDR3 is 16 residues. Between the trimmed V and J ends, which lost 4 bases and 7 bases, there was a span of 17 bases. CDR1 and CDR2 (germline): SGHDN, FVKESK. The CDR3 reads CASSPYENQPNSPLHF. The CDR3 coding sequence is TGTGCCAGCAGCCCTTACGAAAACCAACCGAATTCACCCCTCCACTTT. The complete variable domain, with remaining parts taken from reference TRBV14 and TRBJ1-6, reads EAGVTQFPSHSVIEKGQTVTLRCDPISGHDNLYWYRRVMGKEIKFLLHFVKESKQDESGMPNNRFLAERTGGTYSTLKVQPAELEDSGVYFCASSPYENQPNSPLHFGNGTRLTVT.

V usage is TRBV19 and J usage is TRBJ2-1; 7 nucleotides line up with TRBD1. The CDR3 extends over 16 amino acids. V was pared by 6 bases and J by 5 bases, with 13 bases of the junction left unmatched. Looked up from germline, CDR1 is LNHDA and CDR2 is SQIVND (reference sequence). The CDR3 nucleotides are TGTGCCAGTAGGAGGTTACAGGGGCTTCCTCACAATGAGCAGTTCTTC. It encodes CASRRLQGLPHNEQFF.

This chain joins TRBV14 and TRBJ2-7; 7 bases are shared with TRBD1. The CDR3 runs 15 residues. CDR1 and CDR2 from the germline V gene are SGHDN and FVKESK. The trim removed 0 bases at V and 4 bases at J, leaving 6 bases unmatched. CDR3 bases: TGTGCCAGCAGCCAAGAAGGCAGGGGGAAATACGAGCAGTACTTC. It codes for CASSQEGRGKYEQYF.

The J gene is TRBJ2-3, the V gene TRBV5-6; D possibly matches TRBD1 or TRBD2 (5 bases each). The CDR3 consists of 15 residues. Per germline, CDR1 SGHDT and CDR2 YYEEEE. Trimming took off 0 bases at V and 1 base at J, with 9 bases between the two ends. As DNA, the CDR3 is TGTGCCAGCAGCTTGGTGAGGGGACGCACAGATACGCAGTATTTT. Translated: CASSLVRGRTDTQYF.

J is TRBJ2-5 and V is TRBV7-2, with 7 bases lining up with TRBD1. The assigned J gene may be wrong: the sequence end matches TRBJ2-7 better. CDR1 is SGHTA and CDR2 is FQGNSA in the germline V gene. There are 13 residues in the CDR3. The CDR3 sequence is CASSLQGAYEQYF. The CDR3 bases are TGTGCCAGCAGCTTACAGGGGGCCTACGAGCAGTACTTC.

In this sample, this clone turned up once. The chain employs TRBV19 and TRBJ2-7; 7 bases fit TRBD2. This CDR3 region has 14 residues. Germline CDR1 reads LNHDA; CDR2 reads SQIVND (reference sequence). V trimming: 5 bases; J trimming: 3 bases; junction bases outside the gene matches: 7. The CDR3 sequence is CASSSSSGNYEQYF. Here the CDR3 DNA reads TGTGCCAGTAGTTCATCTAGCGGCAACTACGAGCAGTACTTC.

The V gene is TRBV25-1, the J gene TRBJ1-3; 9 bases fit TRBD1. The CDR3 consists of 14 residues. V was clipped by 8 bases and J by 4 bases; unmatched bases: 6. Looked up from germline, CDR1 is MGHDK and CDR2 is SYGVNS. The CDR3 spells CASRGQGTGNTIYF. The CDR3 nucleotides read TGTGCCAGCCGGGGACAGGGAACCGGAAACACCATATATTTT.